These 27 T cell receptor beta chains originate from one sample sequenced in a study of cytomegalovirus exposure and HLA in healthy donors. Researchers ran the PCR with 60 Vbeta and 13 Jbeta primers. Generated by immunoSEQ multiplex PCR, the TCRdb table keeps only in-frame clones and is missing some. The sample holds around 180,000 clones; 75% to 80% are singletons and the top ten take 4.5% to 7.5%. The specimen was PBMCs. The receptor source for this set is a woman in her twenties or thirties in good health and CMV-seropositive.

This clone occurred a few times. The chain has TRBV2 and TRBJ2-1; 13 nucleotides match TRBD2. The CDR3 length is 15 residues. Germline-derived CDR1 and CDR2 are SNHLY and FYNNEI. J was trimmed by 8 bases and V by 5 bases; bases with no gene match: 6. The CDR3 spells CASSYTSGGAYEQFF. Written as DNA, the CDR3 is TGTGCCAGCAGTTATACTAGCGGGGGGGCTTATGAGCAGTTCTTC.

The chain is built from TRBV4-2 and TRBJ1-1; maybe TRBD1 (6 bases). The germline V gene has CDR1 LGHNA and CDR2 YNFKEQ. There are 12 residues in the CDR3. With 8 bases removed from V and 9 bases from J, the gap between germline ends came to 16 bases. Here the CDR3 DNA reads TGTGCCAGCGGTTCGGGGGGCGAGAAAGCTTTCTTT. Protein: CASGSGGEKAFF.

This clone came up a few times. V and J are TRBV4-1 and TRBJ2-1; D gene unclear. The germline V gene has CDR1 MGHRA and CDR2 YSYEKL. The CDR3 is made up of 15 amino acids. Trimming removed 3 bases from V and 0 bases from J, with 9 bases in between. CDR3 in amino acids: CASSHLSPSYNEQFF. CDR3 sequence (DNA): TGCGCCAGCAGCCACTTATCCCCCTCCTACAATGAGCAGTTCTTC.

A word on this clone: This sample also contains other DNA sequences that code for the same CDR3. This chain links TRBV6-5 with TRBJ1-5, with D unresolved. This CDR3 is built from 13 residues. Germline V gene data show CDR1 as MNHEY and CDR2 as SVGAGI. The V gene lost 6 bases and the J gene lost 5 bases, with 11 bases spanning the gap. The CDR3 spells CASRRTGDQPQHF. CDR3 nucleotide sequence: TGTGCCAGCAGAAGAACCGGGGATCAGCCCCAGCATTTT.

The V and J genes are TRBV5-1 and TRBJ2-6; D perhaps matches TRBD1 (6 bases). Germline CDR1 and CDR2: SGHRS and YFSETQ. Between the trimmed V and J ends, which lost 6 bases and 2 bases, there was a span of 9 bases. CDR3 size: 14 residues. CDR3 DNA sequence: TGCGCCAGCAACAGGGAGCCTGGGGCCAACGTCCTGACTTTC. It specifies CASNREPGANVLTF.

The chain links TRBV15 to TRBJ1-5; D unresolved. CDR1 and CDR2 (germline): LNHNV, YYDKDF (reference sequence). Deletions cut 3 bases from V and 9 bases from J, with 21 bases between. This CDR3 spans 16 amino acids. CDR3 residues: CATSSRLDRLSWPQHF. Here the CDR3 DNA reads TGTGCCACCAGCAGCCGACTAGACCGATTGTCATGGCCCCAGCATTTT.

This chain connects TRBV9 to TRBJ2-1; the match to TRBD2 covers 8 bases. The CDR3 totals 15 residues. The junction had 5 bases not matched to a gene; V was cut back by 4 bases and J by 2 bases. CDR1 is SGDLS, CDR2 YYNGEE, per germline. CDR3 DNA: TGTGCCAGCAGCAAGCGGGAGAAGACCTACAATGAGCAGTTCTTC. Amino acids: CASSKREKTYNEQFF.

The chain links TRBV9 to TRBJ2-1; possibly TRBD1 for D (6 bases). The CDR3 length is 13 residues. The V end lost 3 bases, the J end lost 4 bases, and 8 bases lay between the germline ends. The germline V gene encodes CDR1 SGDLS and CDR2 YYNGEE. This chain's CDR3 is CASSATGYNEQFF. The CDR3 region has the DNA TGTGCCAGCAGCGCGACAGGTTACAATGAGCAGTTCTTC.

In this sample, this clone turned up a few times. The rearrangement joins TRBV7-2 to TRBJ1-4; 9 bases are shared with TRBD1. Germline V gene data show CDR1 as SGHTA and CDR2 as FQGNSA. The trim removed 2 bases at V and 8 bases at J, leaving 12 bases unmatched. The CDR3 runs to 17 residues. CDR3 amino acids: CASSLISGQGMGEKLFF. CDR3 DNA sequence: TGTGCCAGCAGCTTAATTTCGGGACAGGGAATGGGCGAAAAACTGTTTTTT.

The chain has TRBV21-1 and TRBJ1-5; the DNA was not used to check the table's D call, TRBD1. TRBV21-1 is a documented pseudogene. This CDR3 comprises 13 residues. The CDR3 spells CASSKAWHQPQHF. DNA for the CDR3: TGTGCCAGCAGCAAAGCATGGCATCAGCCCCAGCATTTT.

The genes are TRBV7-9 and TRBJ2-5; 11 nucleotides line up with TRBD1. The germline V gene encodes CDR1 SEHNR and CDR2 FQNEAQ (reference sequence). The J segment lost 5 bases and the V segment lost 2 bases, leaving 7 bases of the junction unmatched. The CDR3 has 16 residues. This chain's CDR3 is CASSLTGQGARETQYF. CDR3 nucleotide sequence: TGTGCCAGCAGCTTAACAGGACAGGGGGCGAGGGAGACCCAGTACTTC. Full variable domain (remainder filled in from reference TRBV7-9 and TRBJ2-5): DTGVSQNPRHKITKRGQNVTFRCDPISEHNRLYWYRQTLGQGPEFLTYFQNEAQLEKSRLLSDRFSAERPKGSFSTLEIQRTEQGDSAMYLCASSLTGQGARETQYFGPGTRLLVL.

The CDR3 protein is CASRRRSGSQGASGNTIYF. The CDR3 DNA sequence: TGTGCCAGCAGGCGGAGGTCTGGTTCACAGGGGGCTTCTGGAAACACCATATATTTT. V and J are TRBV27 and TRBJ1-3; the match to TRBD1 covers 9 bases. Unmatched junction bases numbered 16, after V lost 6 bases and J lost 1 base. The CDR3 loop spans 19 amino acids. The V gene's germline CDR1 is MNHEY and CDR2 SMNVEV (reference sequence).

The rearrangement joins TRBV6-5 to TRBJ2-7; D is unresolved. Between the trimmed V and J ends, which lost 5 bases and 1 base, there was a span of 9 bases. The CDR3 sequence is 13 residues long. The germline CDR1 and CDR2 sequences are MNHEY and SVGAGI. CDR3: CASSRYGSYEQYF. For the CDR3, the DNA is TGTGCCAGCAGTAGGTACGGGTCCTACGAGCAGTACTTC.

This chain uses TRBV9 with TRBJ2-2; possibly TRBD1 for D (6 bases). Per germline, CDR1 SGDLS and CDR2 YYNGEE. Trimming took off 4 bases at V and 1 base at J, with 17 bases between the two ends. The CDR3 length is 17 residues. The CDR3 spells CASSLNAATGNTGELFF. The DNA for the CDR3 is TGTGCCAGCAGCCTCAACGCTGCGACAGGGAACACCGGGGAGCTGTTTTTT.

The chain is built from TRBV6-5 and TRBJ1-1; no clear D gene. Trimming removed 2 bases at V and 1 base at J, with 11 bases between. The CDR3 is made up of 15 amino acids. The germline V gene encodes CDR1 MNHEY and CDR2 SVGAGI. The CDR3 region has the DNA TGTGCCAGCAGTTACGGGCGGAGGGAGAACACTGAAGCTTTCTTT. It codes for CASSYGRRENTEAFF.

The chain joins TRBV4-1 to TRBJ2-1; unclear D gene. V shed 5 bases and J shed 1 base, with 6 bases lying between them. The germline V gene encodes CDR1 MGHRA and CDR2 YSYEKL. The CDR3 contains 13 residues. CDR3 sequence: CASSSTSYNEQFF. CDR3 nucleotides: TGCGCCAGCAGCTCGACTTCCTACAATGAGCAGTTCTTC.

The chain recombines TRBV5-6 with TRBJ2-2, with D possibly matching TRBD2 (6 bases). This CDR3 is built from 14 residues. Germline V gene lookup returns CDR1 SGHDT and CDR2 YYEEEE. Trimming removed 0 bases at V and 4 bases at J, with 7 bases between. CDR3 DNA sequence: TGTGCCAGCAGCTTGGCGGGAGCCACCGGGGAGCTGTTTTTT. Its protein product is CASSLAGATGELFF. Combining the CDR3 with reference TRBV5-6 and TRBJ2-2 gives the whole variable domain DAGVTQSPTHLIKTRGQQVTLRCSPKSGHDTVSWYQQALGQGPQFIFQYYEEEERQRGNFPDRFSGHQFPNYSSELNVNALLLGDSALYLCASSLAGATGELFFGEGSRLTVL.

The chain couples TRBV10-2 to TRBJ1-4; D gene uncertain. The CDR3 covers 12 residues. V lost 0 bases and J lost 8, with 4 bases in between. Germline V lookup: CDR1 WSHSY, CDR2 SAAADI. The CDR3: CASSESREKLFF. CDR3 DNA: TGCGCCAGCAGTGAGTCGCGGGAAAAACTGTTTTTT.

V usage is TRBV5-1 and J usage is TRBJ2-3; 7 bases map to TRBD2. From germline, CDR1 is SGHRS and CDR2 YFSETQ. The CDR3 is 19 amino acids. The ends lost 7 bases at V and 5 bases at J; junction bases unmatched: 25. DNA of the CDR3: TGCGCCAGCCGGATCGACGCTAGCGGATCCGCAACCCCTCTAGATACGCAGTATTTT. This codes for CASRIDASGSATPLDTQYF.

The sample holds a few counts of this clone. The rearrangement joins TRBV4-1 to TRBJ1-1; 12 positions match TRBD1. This CDR3 is built from 14 residues. The trim removed 0 bases at V and 11 bases at J, leaving 4 bases unmatched. Germline assignment: CDR1 MGHRA and CDR2 YSYEKL. Here the CDR3 DNA reads TGCGCCAGCAGCCAAGAGGGGACAGGGGGCTGGGCTTTCTTT. This codes for CASSQEGTGGWAFF.

The chain is built from TRBV5-4 and TRBJ2-1; D is unclear. The CDR3 is made up of 11 amino acids. V was cut by 4 bases and J by 4 bases, with 3 bases left in between. CDR1 and CDR2 from the germline V gene are SGHNT and YYREEE (reference sequence). The CDR3 bases are TGTGCCAGCAGCCAATACAATGAGCAGTTCTTC. This gives the protein CASSQYNEQFF.

The V and J genes are TRBV6-1 and TRBJ1-3; D gene unclear. V was clipped by 3 bases and J by 0 bases, with 9 bases between them. The CDR3 runs to 15 residues. Germline values: CDR1 MNHNS, CDR2 SASEGT. The CDR3 bases are TGTGCCAGCAGTGAGGTGGAGGCCTCTGGAAACACCATATATTTT. It specifies CASSEVEASGNTIYF.

V is TRBV2 and J is TRBJ1-1, with D perhaps matching TRBD1 (6 bases). Germline assignment: CDR1 SNHLY and CDR2 FYNNEI. The CDR3 covers 15 residues. The V and J ends lost 6 bases and 0 bases respectively, with 14 bases between them. The CDR3, as DNA: TGTGCCAGCAGCACCGGGACATCGATGAACACTGAAGCTTTCTTT. It is translated as CASSTGTSMNTEAFF.

About this clone: The same CDR3 can be traced to other DNA sequences in this sample. The J gene is TRBJ1-2, the V gene TRBV5-1, with 10 bases lining up with TRBD1. The CDR3 runs 14 residues. V lost 4 bases, J lost 2 bases, and 2 bases stayed unmatched. Germline V lookup: CDR1 SGHRS, CDR2 YFSETQ. In nucleotides, the CDR3 is TGCGCCAGCAGCATGGGACAGGGGAACTATGGCTACACCTTC. Amino acid sequence: CASSMGQGNYGYTF.

The chain joins TRBV6-5 to TRBJ1-1; D is ambiguous. Trimming left V 5 bases short and J 1 base short, with 11 bases between. The V gene's germline CDR1 is MNHEY and CDR2 SVGAGI. This CDR3 spans 14 amino acids. CDR3 region: CASSPLGGNTEAFF. CDR3 in DNA: TGTGCCAGCAGTCCCCTCGGCGGGAACACTGAAGCTTTCTTT.

The V call is TRBV9, the J call TRBJ2-3, with TRBD2 matching 10 bases. In germline, CDR1 is SGDLS, CDR2 YYNGEE. The CDR3 consists of 17 residues. V was pared by 0 bases and J by 4 bases, with 8 bases of the junction left unmatched. CDR3 DNA: TGTGCCAGCAGCGTAGCTCCTCTAGCGGGGGAATCAGATACGCAGTATTTT. Encoded protein: CASSVAPLAGESDTQYF.

This chain links TRBV6-1 with TRBJ2-7; no clear D gene. V was clipped by 3 bases and J by 1 base, with 4 bases between them. This CDR3 region has 12 residues. Per germline, CDR1 MNHNS and CDR2 SASEGT. CDR3 amino acids: CASSDRSYEQYF. In DNA form, the CDR3 reads TGTGCCAGCAGTGACCGGTCCTACGAGCAGTACTTC.